Below are 26 T cell receptor beta chains sequenced from a single sample in a study of spatial heterogeneity in lung cancer. Each CDR3 protein is one row after TCRdb ran MiXCR on the 5' RACE reads. The sample shows about 28,000 distinct CDR3 sequences, roughly 6.6% of them seen only once. The time point is: sample taken at primary tumor resection. Study-level results: Mutation tallies in tumors tracked expanded intratumoral alpha and beta TCR counts.

These receptors lack a known antigen. Sample: lung tumor tissue, taken at surgery. These receptors were collected from a male donor with early-stage non-small cell lung cancer.

At least ten counts were recorded for this clonotype. This rearrangement joins TRBV7-2 to TRBJ1-5; tentative D call: TRBD1 (6 bases). Germline CDR1 is SGHTA and CDR2 is FQGNSA. V lost 5 bases, J lost 9 bases, and 20 bases lay in between. The CDR3 sequence is 15 residues long. CDR3 region: CASSPPPGGGGPQHF. Here the CDR3 DNA reads TGTGCCAGCAGCCCCCCTCCGGGGGGCGGCGGGCCCCAGCATTTT.

This clonotype was observed many times. The rearrangement links TRBV28 to TRBJ1-2; perhaps TRBD1 as D (6 bases). The germline gives CDR1 MDHEN, CDR2 SYDVKM. The germline V and J ends were trimmed by 3 bases and 4 bases, with 9 bases remaining between them. The CDR3 is 13 residues long. The DNA of the CDR3 is TGTGCCAGCAGTTTGGACAGAGTCTATGGCTACACCTTC. As protein: CASSLDRVYGYTF.

This clonotype was recorded at least ten times. This chain links TRBV11-2 with TRBJ2-1; 7 nucleotides match TRBD2. The V gene's germline CDR1 is SGHAT and CDR2 FQNNGV. This CDR3 is 17 amino acids long. Trimming took 0 bases from V and 7 from J; bases not matched to a gene: 12. The CDR3 DNA sequence: TGTGCCAGCAGCTTAGACCCCTGGGGGGGGGAGGCGAATGAGCAGTTCTTC. Protein sequence: CASSLDPWGGEANEQFF. Supplemented by reference TRBV11-2 and TRBJ2-1, the full variable domain reads EAGVAQSPRYKIIEKRQSVAFWCNPISGHATLYWYQQILGQGPKLLIQFQNNGVVDDSQLPKDRFSAERLKGVDSTLKIQPAKLEDSAVYLCASSLDPWGGEANEQFFGPGTRLTVL.

This clonotype was observed many times. The chain recombines TRBV24-1 with TRBJ1-4; D is unresolved. CDR1 KGHDR and CDR2 SFDVKD come from the germline V gene. Trimming took 4 bases from V and 8 from J, leaving 10 bases between them. The CDR3 has 13 amino acids. The CDR3 region has the DNA TGTGCCACCAGTGACCCCGGCTACGAAAAACTGTTTTTT. Protein sequence: CATSDPGYEKLFF.

This clonotype was seen ten or more times. The V and J genes are TRBV7-2 and TRBJ2-4; D remains unclear. In germline, CDR1 is SGHTA, CDR2 FQGNSA. Deletions cut 1 base from V and 5 bases from J, with 3 bases between. The CDR3 has 12 amino acids. The CDR3 region has the DNA TGTGCCAGCAGCTTAGTAGAAAACATTCAGTACTTC. Amino acid sequence: CASSLVENIQYF.

This clonotype was picked up a small number of times. This sequence joins TRBV5-1 and TRBJ1-1, with D possibly matching TRBD1 (5 bases). V lost 6 bases and J 0 bases, leaving 18 bases between the germline ends. The CDR3 totals 16 residues. Germline CDR1 reads SGHRS; CDR2 reads YFSETQ. Here the CDR3 DNA reads TGCGCCAGCATGGATGGTGCGGGGCATATGAACACTGAAGCTTTCTTT. This encodes CASMDGAGHMNTEAFF.

V gene TRBV11-3 combines with J gene TRBJ2-7, with D perhaps matching TRBD1 (6 bases). The CDR3 runs 14 residues. Germline V CDR1 and CDR2: SGHNT, YENEEA. The germline V and J ends were trimmed by 5 bases and 4 bases, with 15 bases remaining between them. The CDR3 DNA follows: TGTGCCAGCAGCCCAGGGGCCCAGGATTACGAGCAGTACTTC. This encodes CASSPGAQDYEQYF.

This clonotype was picked up a small number of times. This chain links TRBV4-3 with TRBJ2-3; 14 bases agree with TRBD2. J lost 6 bases, V lost 2 bases, and 7 bases had no gene match. CDR3 size: 17 residues. Germline CDR1 is LGHNA and CDR2 is YSLEER. DNA of the CDR3: TGCGCCAGCAGCCAAATGCGGGGACTAGCGGGGGACGATACGCAGTATTTT. The encoded protein is CASSQMRGLAGDDTQYF.

This clonotype was observed many times. The genes are TRBV11-2 and TRBJ2-1, with 7 positions matching TRBD1. The V gene's germline CDR1 is SGHAT and CDR2 FQNNGV. The CDR3 spans 15 residues. V lost 5 bases and J lost 0; bases outside the gene matches: 4. CDR3 DNA sequence: TGTGCCAGCAGCCGGGACAGACTCTCCTACAATGAGCAGTTCTTC. Amino acids: CASSRDRLSYNEQFF.

This clonotype came up many times. The chain couples TRBV5-4 to TRBJ2-1; D is unresolved. Looked up from germline, CDR1 is SGHNT and CDR2 is YYREEE (reference sequence). This CDR3 region has 12 residues. V was cut by 2 bases and J by 6 bases, with 6 bases left in between. CDR3 loop: CASSLISNEQFF. The DNA for the CDR3 is TGTGCCAGCAGCTTAATAAGCAATGAGCAGTTCTTC. The variable domain in full, completed from reference TRBV5-4 and TRBJ2-1, reads ETGVTQSPTHLIKTRGQQVTLRCSSQSGHNTVSWYQQALGQGPQFIFQYYREEENGRGNFPPRFSGLQFPNYSSELNVNALELDDSALYLCASSLISNEQFFGPGTRLTVL.

The rearrangement joins TRBV5-1 to TRBJ2-5, with TRBD1 matching over 9 bases. Germline CDR1 and CDR2: SGHRS and YFSETQ. The length of the CDR3 is 15 residues. J gave up 7 bases and V 2 bases, and 9 bases lay outside the gene matches. CDR3: CASSFQQGAGATQYF. In DNA form, the CDR3 reads TGCGCCAGCAGCTTTCAACAGGGGGCAGGTGCGACCCAGTACTTC.

This clonotype came up many times. This rearrangement joins TRBV20-1 to TRBJ2-7; 10 bases are shared with TRBD2. V dropped 4 bases and J dropped 6; count of bases not matched to a gene: 15. This CDR3 has 16 residues. Looked up from germline, CDR1 is DFQATT and CDR2 is SNEGSKA (reference sequence). The CDR3 is CSAIPWISGGYGEQYF. In nucleotides, the CDR3 is TGCAGTGCTATCCCCTGGATTAGCGGGGGGTATGGCGAGCAGTACTTC.

This clonotype occurred many times. The V call is TRBV5-1, the J call TRBJ1-1, with D unclear. Germline CDR1 SGHRS, CDR2 YFSETQ. Trimming pared 1 base from V and 1 base from J, leaving 5 bases between. The CDR3 covers 13 residues. The chain's CDR3 is CASSLWRNTEAFF. For the CDR3, the DNA is TGCGCCAGCAGCTTGTGGAGGAACACTGAAGCTTTCTTT.

Ten or more counts support this clonotype. CDR3 DNA: TGTGCCAGCAGCATCGGGACTCCCGGAGTGGATGAGCAGTTCTTC. Protein product: CASSIGTPGVDEQFF. The chain combines TRBV7-6 with TRBJ2-1, with a weak D call TRBD2 (6 bases). This CDR3 region has 15 residues. Germline assignment: CDR1 SGHVS and CDR2 FNYEAQ. V was clipped by 5 bases and J by 8 bases, with 19 bases between them.

By frequency in the sample, this clonotype is medium-sized. The chain recombines TRBV28 with TRBJ1-2; the D is unclear. CDR1 and CDR2 (germline): MDHEN, SYDVKM. The CDR3 spans 13 residues. Trimming removed 0 bases at V and 8 bases at J, with 10 bases between. CDR3 in amino acids: CASSLWEIGGYTF. The CDR3 DNA is TGTGCCAGCAGTTTATGGGAGATCGGGGGCTACACCTTC.

A remark on this clonotype: A much bigger clone sits one base away, suggesting this may be a read error. V and J are TRBV2 and TRBJ2-2; TRBD1 agrees at 9 bases. The CDR3 sequence is 13 residues long. Germline CDR1 and CDR2: SNHLY and FYNNEI. The DNA for the CDR3 is TGTGCCAGCAGGGGACAGGGACCCGGGGAGCTGCTTTTT. It encodes CASRGQGPGELLF.

This clonotype was seen a handful of times. The rearrangement links TRBV9 to TRBJ2-2; either TRBD1 or TRBD2 may fit D (5 bases each). CDR3 size: 16 residues. In germline, CDR1 is SGDLS, CDR2 YYNGEE. Trimming removed 3 bases from V and 1 base from J, with 13 bases in between. In DNA, the CDR3 is TGTGCCAGCAGCGGGGACGCTGTCCGGAACACCGGGGAGCTGTTTTTT. This encodes CASSGDAVRNTGELFF.

This clonotype came up many times. The chain carries TRBV7-9 and TRBJ1-4; D is undetermined. CDR1 and CDR2 from the germline V gene are SEHNR and FQNEAQ (reference sequence). The CDR3 is made up of 12 amino acids. V was clipped by 3 bases and J by 7 bases, with 6 bases between them. The CDR3 reads CASSFRGEKLFF. DNA of the CDR3: TGTGCCAGCAGCTTCAGAGGTGAAAAACTGTTTTTT.

This clonotype occurred many times. This sequence joins TRBV7-2 and TRBJ2-3; possibly TRBD1 or TRBD2 for D (7 bases each). V was trimmed by 6 bases and J by 4 bases, leaving 11 bases between them. Germline-derived CDR1 and CDR2 are SGHTA and FQGNSA. The CDR3 extends over 13 amino acids. The CDR3 reads CASRAGGADTQYF. In nucleotides, the CDR3 is TGTGCCAGCAGGGCAGGGGGGGCAGATACGCAGTATTTT. Together with reference TRBV7-2 and TRBJ2-3, the CDR3 gives the full variable domain: GAGVSQSPSNKVTEKGKDVELRCDPISGHTALYWYRQSLGQGLEFLIYFQGNSAPDKSGLPSDRFSAERTGGSVSTLTIQRTQQEDSAVYLCASRAGGADTQYFGPGTRLTVL.

This clonotype occurred many times. The V and J genes are TRBV20-1 and TRBJ1-5, with D possibly being TRBD1 (6 bases). Trimming shortened V by 3 bases and J by 7 bases, and 13 bases separated the two germline ends. Germline CDR1 reads DFQATT; CDR2 reads SNEGSKA (reference sequence). The CDR3 loop spans 13 amino acids. CDR3 region: CSARAGDGQPQHF. The CDR3 nucleotides read TGCAGTGCTAGGGCAGGGGATGGACAGCCCCAGCATTTT.

This clonotype was found many times. The chain carries TRBV7-9 and TRBJ1-5, with TRBD1 identical over 9 bases. Losses at the gene ends were 3 bases for V and 1 base for J; bases not matched to a gene: 4. The CDR3 has 16 amino acids. Germline values: CDR1 SEHNR, CDR2 FQNEAQ (reference sequence). This chain's CDR3 is CASSFGTGPSNQPQHF. CDR3 coding DNA: TGTGCCAGCAGCTTTGGGACAGGGCCAAGCAATCAGCCCCAGCATTTT.

This clonotype was observed at least ten times. This chain connects TRBV7-2 to TRBJ1-1; D call uncertain. Germline V gives CDR1 SGHTA, CDR2 FQGNSA. V lost 5 bases and J lost 3, with 16 bases in between. The CDR3 is 15 amino acids. The CDR3 DNA is TGTGCCAGCAGCAGCTCGGGAAACCGATACACTGAAGCTTTCTTT. Amino acid sequence: CASSSSGNRYTEAFF.

This clonotype was counted many times. The rearrangement uses TRBV6-2 or TRBV6-3 and TRBJ2-2; the D call may be TRBD1 or TRBD2 (5 bases each). This CDR3 spans 14 amino acids. V dropped 3 bases and J dropped 2 bases, with 7 bases sitting between them. CDR1 and CDR2 from the germline V gene are MNHEY and SVGEGT. The CDR3 sequence: CASSYWDNTGELFF. CDR3 DNA sequence: TGTGCCAGCAGTTATTGGGACAACACCGGGGAGCTGTTTTTT.

This clonotype was recorded at least ten times. The chain links TRBV10-3 to TRBJ1-2; the match to TRBD1 covers 8 bases. Germline-derived CDR1 and CDR2 are ENHRY and SYGVKD. This CDR3 is 17 amino acids long. Trimming cost V 1 base and J 1 base; bases outside gene matches: 8. CDR3 coding DNA: TGTGCCATCAGTGAGTGGGGGACAGGCCCTTTTAACTATGGCTACACCTTC. It translates to CAISEWGTGPFNYGYTF.

This clonotype came up many times. The rearrangement links TRBV20-1 to TRBJ2-2; a possible D gene is TRBD2 (7 bases). The CDR3 has 15 amino acids. V was pared by 0 bases and J by 7 bases, with 15 bases between. Germline values: CDR1 DFQATT, CDR2 SNEGSKA (reference sequence). The CDR3 coding sequence is TGCAGTGCTAGAGACTTCCGGGGGGCCGGCGGGGAGCTGTTTTTT. Amino acid sequence: CSARDFRGAGGELFF.

A word on this clonotype: A much bigger clone sits one base away, suggesting this may be a read error. CDR3 amino acids: CSARGDDTGELFF. For the CDR3, the DNA is TGCAGTGCTAGAGGGGACGACACCGGGGAGCTGTTTTTT. The J gene is TRBJ2-2, the V gene TRBV20-1; D tentatively reads TRBD1 or TRBD2 (5 bases each). This CDR3 has 13 residues. V lost 1 base and J 3 bases, leaving 6 bases between the germline ends. CDR1 and CDR2 from the germline V gene are DFQATT and SNEGSKA (reference sequence).